This TCR beta chain originates from a study of cytomegalovirus exposure and HLA in healthy donors. V dropped 4 bases and J dropped 4; count of bases not matched to a gene: 6. The CDR3 is made up of 15 amino acids. Germline V gene sequence: CDR1 LGHNA, CDR2 YNFKEQ. Both 60 Vbeta primers and 13 Jbeta primers went into the PCR. Assay: immunoSEQ multiplex PCR; the TCRdb copy retains only in-frame clones and omits some. The top ten hold nearly 2.5% of the sample, which has about 86,000 clones, more than 70% seen once. This receptor was obtained from a male donor in good health and CMV-seropositive. Sequenced sample: PBMCs. The gene calls are TRBV4-2 and TRBJ1-4; 7 bases align to TRBD1. The CDR3 coding sequence is TGTGCCAGCAGCCCCCGGGACAGCGTTAATGAAAAACTGTTTTTT. It encodes CASSPRDSVNEKLFF.